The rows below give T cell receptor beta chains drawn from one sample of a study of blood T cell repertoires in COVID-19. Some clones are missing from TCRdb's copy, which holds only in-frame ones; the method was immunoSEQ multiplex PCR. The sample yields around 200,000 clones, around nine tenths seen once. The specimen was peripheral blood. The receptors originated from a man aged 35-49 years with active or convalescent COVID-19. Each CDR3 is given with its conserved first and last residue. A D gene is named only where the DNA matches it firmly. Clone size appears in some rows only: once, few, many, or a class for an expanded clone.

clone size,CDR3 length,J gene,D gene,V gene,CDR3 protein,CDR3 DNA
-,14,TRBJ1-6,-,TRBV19,CASSMATVNSPLHF,TGTGCCAGTAGTATGGCGACAGTCAATTCACCCCTCCACTTT
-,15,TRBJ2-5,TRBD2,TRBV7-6,CASSLEGTSGGPPYF,TGTGCCAGCAGCTTAGAGGGGACTAGCGGGGGACCCCCTTACTTC
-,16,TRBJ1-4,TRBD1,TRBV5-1,CASSSDRGATNEKLFF,TGCGCCAGCAGCTCGGACAGGGGGGCAACTAATGAAAAACTGTTTTTT
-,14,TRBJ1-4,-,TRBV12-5,CASARGATNEKLFF,TGTGCTAGTGCTCGGGGAGCAACTAATGAAAAACTGTTTTTT
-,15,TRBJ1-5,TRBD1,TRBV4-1,CASSQGDRDNQPQHF,TGCGCCAGCAGCCAAGGGGACAGGGACAATCAGCCCCAGCATTTT
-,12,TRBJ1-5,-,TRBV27,CASSSPKSDASF,TGTGCCAGCAGTTCCCCAAAAAGCGACGCGTCTTTT
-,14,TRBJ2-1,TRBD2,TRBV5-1,CASSAGTSGEEQFF,TGCGCCAGCAGCGCGGGGACTAGCGGGGAGGAGCAGTTCTTC
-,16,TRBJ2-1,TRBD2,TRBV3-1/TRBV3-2,CASSQDLAGGTGEQFF,TGTGCCAGCAGCCAAGATTTAGCGGGGGGTACTGGTGAGCAGTTCTTC
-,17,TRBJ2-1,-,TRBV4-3,CASSQDPKGDPYNEQFF,TGCGCCAGCAGCCAAGATCCAAAGGGGGACCCCTACAATGAGCAGTTCTTC
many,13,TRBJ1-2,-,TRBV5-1,CASSSTGNYGYTF,TGCGCCAGCAGCTCCACAGGGAACTATGGCTACACCTTC
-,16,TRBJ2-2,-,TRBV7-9,CASSRFGQKNTGELFF,TGTGCCAGCAGCCGATTTGGACAGAAAAACACCGGGGAGCTGTTTTTT